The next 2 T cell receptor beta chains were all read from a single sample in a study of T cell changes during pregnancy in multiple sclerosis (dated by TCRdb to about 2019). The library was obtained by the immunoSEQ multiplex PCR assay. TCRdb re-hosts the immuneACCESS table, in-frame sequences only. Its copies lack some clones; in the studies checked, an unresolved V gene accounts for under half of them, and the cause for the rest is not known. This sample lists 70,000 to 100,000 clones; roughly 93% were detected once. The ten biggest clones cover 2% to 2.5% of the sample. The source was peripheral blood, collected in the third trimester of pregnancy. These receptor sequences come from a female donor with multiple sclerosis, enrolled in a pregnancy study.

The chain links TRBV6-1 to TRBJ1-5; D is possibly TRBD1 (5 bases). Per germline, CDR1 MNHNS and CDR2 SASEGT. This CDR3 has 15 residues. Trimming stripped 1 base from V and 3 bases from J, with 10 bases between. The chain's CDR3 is CASSEVSGLNQPQHF. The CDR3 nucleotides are TGTGCCAGCAGTGAAGTCTCAGGGCTCAATCAGCCCCAGCATTTT.

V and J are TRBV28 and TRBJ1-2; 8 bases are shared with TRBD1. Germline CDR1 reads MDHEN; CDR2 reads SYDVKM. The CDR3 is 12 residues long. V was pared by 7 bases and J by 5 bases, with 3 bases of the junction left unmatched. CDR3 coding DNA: TGTGCCAGCACCAACAGGGGGTATGGCTACACCTTC. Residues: CASTNRGYGYTF.